This T cell receptor (beta chain) was recorded in a study of CD8+ T cells in alopecia areata. Trimming left V 4 bases short and J 0 bases short, with 13 bases between. CDR1 and CDR2 (germline): SEHNR, FQNEAQ (reference sequence). CDR3 length equals 16 residues. In this sample, this clone turned up a few times. As to treatment: oral pan-JAK inhibitor, 5-10 mg twice daily. Sequencing relied on a cDNA template that was reverse transcribed from extracted RNA. Data came from immunoSEQ multiplex PCR; TCRdb stores just in-frame clones and leaves some out. This table holds more than 95,000 clones, 58% found once.

The specimen comprised CD8+ T cells sorted from blood, sampled at week 4, from a patient treated with tofacitinib. The genes are TRBV7-9 and TRBJ2-4; possibly TRBD1 for D (5 bases). The receptor's source is a human donor with alopecia areata. CDR3 protein: CASSSTVQGAKNIQYF. CDR3 DNA sequence: TGTGCCAGCAGCTCGACGGTCCAGGGAGCCAAAAACATTCAGTACTTC.